Listed below are T cell receptor beta chains from one sample, sequenced in a study of T cell changes during pregnancy in multiple sclerosis. Some clones are missing from TCRdb's copy, which holds only in-frame ones; the method was immunoSEQ multiplex PCR. In the table there are about 120,000 clones, around 90% of which are singletons. The sequencing used peripheral blood, collected in the third trimester of pregnancy. The receptors originated from a female donor with multiple sclerosis, enrolled in a pregnancy study. CDR3s include the opening cysteine and the closing phenylalanine or tryptophan. The D gene is left open where the match is weak. Some rows have no size entry. The others give once, few or many, or a class for an expanded clone.

V gene	D gene	J gene	clone size	CDR3 protein	CDR3 DNA
TRBV7-9	TRBD1	TRBJ1-2	.	CAIPGQGGYGYTF	TGTGCCATACCGGGACAGGGTGGCTATGGCTACACCTTC
TRBV4-1	.	TRBJ2-2	.	CASSQVNRAGELFF	TGCGCCAGCAGCCAAGTAAACCGGGCCGGGGAGCTGTTTTTT
TRBV6-1	.	TRBJ2-7	.	CASRGDSYYEQYF	TGTGCCAGCCGAGGAGACTCCTACTACGAGCAGTACTTC
TRBV6-1	.	TRBJ2-5	once	CASSQDSNNPTQYF	TGTGCCAGCAGTCAGGACTCCAACAATCCGACCCAGTACTTC
TRBV11-2	.	TRBJ2-3	.	CASSPEARSTQYF	TGTGCCAGCAGCCCGGAGGCTAGAAGTACGCAGTATTTT
TRBV5-1	TRBD2	TRBJ2-1	.	CASSLTSGRFDEQFF	TGCGCCAGCAGCCTCACGAGCGGGAGGTTCGATGAGCAGTTCTTC
TRBV6-1	.	TRBJ2-3	.	CASSAIRVGTDTQYF	TGTGCCAGCAGTGCAATCAGGGTTGGCACAGATACGCAGTATTTT
TRBV19	.	TRBJ2-7	.	CASSPTRGPYEQYF	TGTGCCAGTAGTCCGACTAGGGGCCCCTACGAGCAGTACTTC
TRBV6-1	TRBD2	TRBJ2-7	.	CASRGGTVSEQYF	TGTGCCAGCAGGGGGGGGACGGTGAGCGAGCAGTACTTC
TRBV7-6	TRBD2	TRBJ2-3	.	CASSLGPRASGNTDTQYF	TGTGCCAGCAGCTTAGGACCTCGGGCTAGCGGGAACACAGATACGCAGTATTTT
TRBV6-1	TRBD2	TRBJ2-3	.	CASSELGGASTDTQYF	TGTGCCAGCAGTGAACTCGGGGGGGCTAGCACAGATACGCAGTATTTT
TRBV21-1	.	TRBJ2-7	.	CASSKKRVGIPGTYEQYF	TGTGCCAGCAGCAAAAAGCGAGTTGGGATACCGGGAACCTACGAGCAGTACTTC
TRBV6-1	.	TRBJ1-1	.	CASSAKTGTPEAFF	TGTGCCAGCAGTGCAAAAACAGGGACCCCTGAAGCTTTCTTT
TRBV6-5	TRBD1	TRBJ2-1	.	CASSQGQGPYNEQFF	TGTGCCAGCAGCCAGGGACAGGGGCCCTACAATGAGCAGTTCTTC
TRBV11-1	TRBD1	TRBJ2-7	many	CASSMNVGQVPYEQYF	TGTGCCAGCAGCATGAATGTGGGACAGGTCCCCTACGAGCAGTACTTC
TRBV6-1	TRBD1	TRBJ1-5	.	CASSALGNRGGNQPQHF	TGTGCCAGCAGTGCACTCGGAAACAGGGGGGGCAATCAGCCCCAGCATTTT
TRBV7-2	TRBD2	TRBJ2-1	.	CASSNGLVGRNEQFF	TGTGCCAGCAGCAACGGACTAGTTGGTCGGAATGAGCAGTTCTTC
TRBV30	.	TRBJ2-1	.	CAWSGLSGVGGTNYNEQFF	TGTGCCTGGAGTGGCCTCTCCGGGGTTGGGGGCACCAACTACAATGAGCAGTTCTTC
TRBV5-8	.	TRBJ1-3	.	CASSLPWSAGNTIYF	TGTGCCAGCAGCCTACCTTGGTCGGCGGGCAACACCATATATTTT
TRBV19	.	TRBJ2-2	.	CASRRQANTGELFF	TGTGCCAGTAGGCGACAGGCGAACACCGGGGAGCTGTTTTTT
TRBV5-4	TRBD2	TRBJ2-3	.	CASTQRGGTQYF	TGTGCCAGCACCCAGCGGGGGGGTACGCAGTATTTT
TRBV28	.	TRBJ2-4	.	CASSVEAYGTNTAKNIQYF	TGTGCCAGCAGTGTCGAAGCGTACGGCACCAATACAGCCAAAAACATTCAGTACTTC
TRBV6-1	.	TRBJ2-5	.	CASSEAGQETQYF	TGTGCCAGCAGTGAGGCGGGGCAAGAGACCCAGTACTTC
TRBV7-7	TRBD1	TRBJ1-1	once	CASSSDRDTEAFF	TGTGCCAGCAGCTCCGACAGGGACACTGAAGCTTTCTTT
TRBV7-2	.	TRBJ2-5	.	CASSFSRETQYF	TGTGCCAGCAGCTTCTCTCGAGAGACCCAGTACTTC
TRBV30	.	TRBJ1-5	.	CAWRRAGGQPQHF	TGTGCCTGGAGAAGGGCAGGAGGTCAGCCCCAGCATTTT
TRBV6-1	TRBD2	TRBJ2-1	.	CASTLAGGPQNEQFF	TGTGCCAGCACCCTAGCGGGAGGGCCTCAGAATGAGCAGTTCTTC
TRBV7-9	TRBD1	TRBJ1-4	once	CASSFDRGREKLFF	TGTGCCAGCAGCTTCGACAGGGGGCGAGAAAAACTGTTTTTT
TRBV4-2	TRBD2	TRBJ2-1	.	CASSRGTSQYNEQFF	TGTGCCAGCAGCCGGGGGACTAGCCAATACAATGAGCAGTTCTTC
TRBV5-5	TRBD1	TRBJ1-1	.	CASSLRRGQGLLNTEAFF	TGTGCCAGCAGCTTACGGAGGGGGCAGGGACTCTTGAACACTGAAGCTTTCTTT